These 21 T cell receptor beta chains were sequenced from one sample in a study of T cell repertoires in cytomegalovirus infection. One entry per CDR3 protein, called by TCRdb with MiXCR from the reads. Of a few hundred thousand distinct CDR3 sequences listed, about 34% were seen once; the top ten hold approximately 15%. The antigens of these receptors remain unknown. The starting material was cultured PBMCs, obtained from culture after CMV antigen stimulation. These receptors were collected from a human donor in good health (CMV status not recorded). Some clones in this sample may be carry-over from other donors' samples.

The rearrangement links TRBV10-3 to TRBJ2-3, with 8 nucleotides matching TRBD2. The V segment lost 8 bases and the J segment 5 bases; nucleotides outside the gene matches: 9. Germline lookup yields CDR1 ENHRY and CDR2 SYGVKD. This CDR3 comprises 14 residues. In DNA, the CDR3 is TGTGCCATCGCCCCGTCAGCGGGAGAAGATACGCAGTATTTT. Residues: CAIAPSAGEDTQYF.

Concerning this clonotype: A junction boundary mismatches the germline segment, possibly from a read error. The V and J genes are TRBV12-3 or TRBV12-4 and TRBJ2-1, with D uncertain. The CDR3 totals 12 residues. In nucleotides, the CDR3 is TGTGCCAGCAGTTTAATTGGCGCAGAGCGGTTCTTC. Amino acid sequence: CASSLIGAERFF.

This chain uses TRBV5-5 with TRBJ2-3, with TRBD2 matching over 7 bases. V was clipped by 4 bases and J by 2 bases; unmatched bases: 4. The CDR3 has 14 residues. The V gene's germline CDR1 is SGHKS and CDR2 YYEKEE (reference sequence). CDR3 sequence reads: CASSPGTITDTQYF. As DNA, the CDR3 is TGTGCCAGCAGCCCCGGGACTATCACAGATACGCAGTATTTT.

CDR3 sequence (DNA): TGTGCCATCAGTGAGAGAGGCATCCAAGAGACCCAGTACTTC. It specifies CAISERGIQETQYF. The chain recombines TRBV10-3 with TRBJ2-5; D remains ambiguous. The germline V gene has CDR1 ENHRY and CDR2 SYGVKD. Deletions cut 2 bases from V and 1 base from J, with 8 bases between. The CDR3 is made up of 14 amino acids.

V gene TRBV12-3 or TRBV12-4 combines with J gene TRBJ2-1, with TRBD2 matching over 15 bases. CDR3 size: 15 residues. The V and J ends lost 5 bases and 8 bases, in that order; junction bases with no gene match: 4. The DNA of the CDR3 is TGTGCCAGCAGTCCCGGACTAGCGGGAGGGTATGAGCAGTTCTTC. As protein: CASSPGLAGGYEQFF.

This chain uses TRBV27 with TRBJ2-5; no reliable D call. This CDR3 is 13 amino acids long. The V gene lost 6 bases and the J gene lost 0 bases, with 8 bases spanning the gap. CDR1 is MNHEY, CDR2 SMNVEV, per germline (reference sequence). CDR3 coding DNA: TGTGCCAGCAGAAGAGAGTACCAAGAGACCCAGTACTTC. This codes for CASRREYQETQYF.

The V gene is TRBV6-2 or TRBV6-3, the J gene TRBJ2-7, with 11 nucleotides matching TRBD2. The CDR3 loop spans 14 amino acids. V gave up 6 bases and J gave up 2 bases; unmatched junction bases: 3. Germline V gene sequence: CDR1 MNHEY, CDR2 SVGEGT. CDR3 DNA sequence: TGTGCCAGCAGCTGGACTAGCGGGCCCTACGAGCAGTACTTC. Its translation is CASSWTSGPYEQYF.

The CDR3 spells CASTYGGNPRGKTQYF. DNA for the CDR3: TGTGCCAGCACATACGGCGGGAACCCCCGAGGAAAGACCCAGTACTTC. The chain is built from TRBV28 and TRBJ2-5; possible D gene TRBD2, 6 bases. Germline V gene sequence: CDR1 MDHEN, CDR2 SYDVKM. This CDR3 spans 16 amino acids. The germline V and J ends were trimmed by 7 bases and 6 bases, with 24 bases remaining between them.

The V call is TRBV15, the J call TRBJ2-5; 12 bases fit TRBD2. CDR1 and CDR2 (germline): LNHNV, YYDKDF (reference sequence). J lost 2 bases, V lost 0 bases, and 1 base had no gene match. The CDR3 contains 16 residues. The CDR3 here is CATSREGTSGQETQYF. The CDR3 DNA follows: TGTGCCACCAGCAGAGAAGGGACTAGCGGGCAAGAGACCCAGTACTTC.

This clonotype came up a few times. J is TRBJ2-5 and V is TRBV12-3 or TRBV12-4; D gene uncertain. V was trimmed by 3 bases and J by 5 bases, leaving 4 bases between them. CDR3 length: 11 amino acids. For the CDR3, the DNA is TGTGCCAGCAGTTTTGATGAGACCCAGTACTTC. This translates into CASSFDETQYF.

The chain has TRBV19 and TRBJ2-1, with TRBD1 matching over 9 bases. This CDR3 contains 14 residues. Germline V gene lookup returns CDR1 LNHDA and CDR2 SQIVND (reference sequence). Trimming took 7 bases from V and 6 from J; bases not matched to a gene: 7. CDR3 amino acids: CASKPGQGLNEQFF. The CDR3 DNA sequence: TGTGCCAGTAAACCGGGACAGGGACTCAATGAGCAGTTCTTC.

The rearrangement links TRBV6-2 or TRBV6-3 to TRBJ2-7; 7 nucleotides agree with TRBD1. Germline V gene sequence: CDR1 MNHEY, CDR2 SVGEGT. The CDR3 is 14 residues long. The V gene end was trimmed by 5 bases and the J gene end by 3 bases; junction bases not matched to a gene: 7. The CDR3 protein is CASSPGGYYYEQYF. The CDR3 DNA is TGTGCCAGCAGTCCAGGGGGTTACTACTACGAGCAGTACTTC.

Only a few counts were recorded for this clonotype. The chain links TRBV7-2 to TRBJ2-5; D may correspond to TRBD1 or TRBD2 (5 bases each). Trimming took off 4 bases at V and 5 bases at J, with 14 bases between the two ends. Germline V gene data show CDR1 as SGHTA and CDR2 as FQGNSA. The CDR3 runs 14 residues. Here the CDR3 reads CASSWDPRYETQYF. As DNA, the CDR3 is TGTGCCAGCAGCTGGGACCCCCGGTACGAGACCCAGTACTTC. Together with reference TRBV7-2 and TRBJ2-5, the CDR3 gives the full variable domain: GAGVSQSPSNKVTEKGKDVELRCDPISGHTALYWYRQSLGQGLEFLIYFQGNSAPDKSGLPSDRFSAERTGGSVSTLTIQRTQQEDSAVYLCASSWDPRYETQYFGPGTRLLVL.

This chain connects TRBV7-2 to TRBJ1-2, with 7 positions matching TRBD1. There are 15 residues in the CDR3. Germline V gene data show CDR1 as SGHTA and CDR2 as FQGNSA. V was pared by 3 bases and J by 6 bases, with 10 bases of the junction left unmatched. CDR3 protein: CASSFSWTGGDGYTF. CDR3 coding DNA: TGTGCCAGCAGCTTCTCTTGGACAGGTGGCGATGGCTACACCTTC.

This sequence joins TRBV27 and TRBJ2-5; 8 nucleotides agree with TRBD2. The CDR3 extends over 16 amino acids. Germline loops: CDR1 MNHEY, CDR2 SMNVEV (reference sequence). The trim removed 3 bases at V and 5 bases at J, leaving 11 bases unmatched. The CDR3 nucleotides read TGTGCCAGCAGTTTCGGCGGGGGGCTGGGTTGGGAGACCCAGTACTTC. This translates into CASSFGGGLGWETQYF.

The CDR3 nucleotides read TGTGCCAGCAGTGATCCGGGACTAGCGGGAGATATGTACGAGCAGTACTTC. It codes for CASSDPGLAGDMYEQYF. The genes are TRBV6-2 or TRBV6-3 and TRBJ2-7; 14 bases match TRBD2. CDR1 is MNHEY, CDR2 SVGEGT, per germline. Unmatched junction bases numbered 10, after V lost 5 bases and J lost 4 bases. The CDR3 has 17 amino acids.

This clonotype was counted at least ten times. The chain joins TRBV7-8 to TRBJ1-1, with D uncertain. Germline CDR1 SGHVS, CDR2 FQNEAQ. The germline V and J ends were trimmed by 1 base and 10 bases, with 19 bases remaining between them. The CDR3 length is 15 residues. For the CDR3, the DNA is TGTGCCAGCAGCTTAGGTATCGGGCAGCTAAGAGGAGCTTTCTTT. The encoded protein is CASSLGIGQLRGAFF.

This clonotype has a handful of counts. The V call is TRBV6-5, the J call TRBJ2-5; D unresolved. This CDR3 spans 14 amino acids. V was clipped by 2 bases and J by 4 bases, with 11 bases between them. Germline CDR1 is MNHEY and CDR2 is SVGAGI. The CDR3 DNA reads TGTGCCAGCAGTTACGGGGAATTCGGAGAGACCCAGTACTTC. As protein: CASSYGEFGETQYF.

The sample holds one count of this clonotype. The chain links TRBV29-1 to TRBJ2-7, with D uncertain. V shed 6 bases and J shed 0 bases, with 12 bases lying between them. CDR1 is SQVTM and CDR2 is ANQGSEA in the germline V gene. This CDR3 is built from 13 residues. CDR3 amino acids: CSVSGLYSYEQYF. The CDR3 nucleotides read TGCAGCGTCTCAGGTCTATACTCCTACGAGCAGTACTTC.

The chain links TRBV20-1 to TRBJ1-1, with D unresolved. The germline V and J ends were trimmed by 0 bases and 1 base, with 9 bases remaining between them. Germline-derived CDR1 and CDR2 are DFQATT and SNEGSKA (reference sequence). The CDR3 has 14 residues. The CDR3 is CSARDRQRNTEAFF. The CDR3 DNA reads TGCAGTGCTAGAGATAGGCAGAGGAACACTGAAGCTTTCTTT.

CDR3 nucleotide sequence: TGTGCCAGCAGCCGGACAGCTCCTGGGGCCAACGTCCTGACTTTC. Its protein product is CASSRTAPGANVLTF. This chain joins TRBV11-2 and TRBJ2-6, with a weak D call TRBD1 (6 bases). Germline V gives CDR1 SGHAT, CDR2 FQNNGV. This CDR3 region has 15 residues. With 5 bases removed from V and 2 bases from J, the gap between germline ends came to 10 bases.